This TCR beta chain stems from a study of spatial heterogeneity in lung cancer. This clonotype was counted at least ten times. The CDR3 contains 13 residues. Germline assignment: CDR1 SQVTM and CDR2 ANQGSEA. J gave up 4 bases and V 6 bases, and 5 bases lay outside the gene matches. TCRdb re-called the 5' RACE reads through MiXCR, storing one row per CDR3 protein. Among some 110,000 distinct CDR3 sequences, 10% to 15% were seen once, and the ten largest hold around 16%. Specified time point: blood at routine non-recurrence follow-up after resection. Extraction of whole RNA from tumor, nontumor lung or frozen PBMC preceded unsorted sequencing.

The gene calls are TRBV29-1 and TRBJ2-1; 8 bases are shared with TRBD1. The clonotype comes from a male donor with early-stage non-small cell lung cancer. The material sequenced was PBMCs, taken at follow-up. Written as DNA, the CDR3 is TGCAGCGTCGCCGGGACAGGTTACAATGAGCAGTTCTTC. Amino acid sequence: CSVAGTGYNEQFF.